This TCR beta chain is drawn from a study of PD-1 blockade in classical Hodgkin lymphoma. Study summary: With a 2-week interval, patients received intravenous nivolumab at 3 mg/kg. General study points: When nivolumab was started under 1 year after ASCT, patients were excluded. Newly diagnosed patients were reported to start with lower TCR diversity than healthy donors. Compared with baseline, CD4+ but not CD8+ TCR diversity had risen significantly by C4D1.

Time point given: cycle 4 day 1 (C4D1), after around six weeks of nivolumab. Every single patient, without exception, relapsed after autologous stem cell transplantation, and brentuximab vedotin exposure varied. Data came from immunoSEQ multiplex PCR; TCRdb stores just in-frame clones and leaves some out. Seen here are tens of thousands of clones, about 90% observed once, and the top ten hold approximately 10%. V lost 8 bases, J lost 7 bases, and 18 bases lay in between. Germline values: CDR1 MGHDK, CDR2 SYGVNS. This CDR3 is 13 amino acids long. Comment on this clone: Its antigen is as yet unknown.

This sequence was found in a human donor with classical Hodgkin lymphoma. The source was peripheral blood mononuclear cells (PBMCs), collected before the fourth cycle of nivolumab. The chain employs TRBV25-1 and TRBJ2-7; possible D gene TRBD2, 5 bases. The CDR3 nucleotides read TGTGCCAGCGGAGGCCAGGTGGGAAGGGAGCAGTACTTC. Its translation: CASGGQVGREQYF.